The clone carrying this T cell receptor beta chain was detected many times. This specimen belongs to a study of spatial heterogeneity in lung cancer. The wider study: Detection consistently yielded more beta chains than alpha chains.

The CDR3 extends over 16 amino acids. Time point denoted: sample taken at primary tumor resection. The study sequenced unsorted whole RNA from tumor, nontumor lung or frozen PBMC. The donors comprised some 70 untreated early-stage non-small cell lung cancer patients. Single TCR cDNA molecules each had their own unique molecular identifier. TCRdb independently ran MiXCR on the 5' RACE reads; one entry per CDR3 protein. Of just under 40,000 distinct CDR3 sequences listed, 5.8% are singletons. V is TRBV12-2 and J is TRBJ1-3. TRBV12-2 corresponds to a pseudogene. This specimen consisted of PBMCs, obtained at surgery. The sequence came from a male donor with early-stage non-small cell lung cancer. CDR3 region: CASRPQRIGSGNTIYF. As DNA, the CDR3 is TGTGCAAGTCGCCCCCAGAGGATTGGAAGTGGAAACACCATATATTTT.